The T cell receptor beta chain under discussion was sequenced for a study of T-cell reconstitution after alpha-beta-depleted transplantation in children. The CDR3 covers 17 residues. Germline V gene sequence: CDR1 LGHNA, CDR2 YSLEER. Trimming cost V 3 bases and J 7 bases; bases outside gene matches: 12. Study results and caveats: Surviving recipient T cells and thymic progenitors accounted for the high day-60 TCRbeta diversity observed in some patients. A year had passed since transplant, and T-cell counts and diversity by then came mostly from newly produced T cells. By about two months after transplant, alpha-beta T cells reportedly arose from several hundred graft clones that had expanded.

During its preparation, the TCRbeta library received unique molecular identifiers. From the PCR reads, TCRdb called clonotypes with MiXCR, one entry per CDR3 protein. Of over 150,000 distinct CDR3 sequences in the sample, under 8.5% are singletons; the top ten hold about 5.9%. This clonotype was found many times. Its target is not known. The chain is built from TRBV4-3 and TRBJ2-1, with TRBD2 identical over 10 bases. The sample consisted of PBMCs, taken before TCRalphabeta/CD19-depleted stem cell transplant. This receptor was obtained from a boy aged 2-15 years with acute lymphoblastic leukemia, due to receive a stem cell transplant. DNA of the CDR3: TGCGCCAGCAGCCAGGGAACCCTAGCGGGGGCTAGGAATGAGCAGTTCTTC. Protein product: CASSQGTLAGARNEQFF.